These 32 T cell receptor beta chains originate from one sample sequenced in a study of T cells expressing NK-cell markers. TCRdb re-called the 5' RACE reads; one entry per CDR3 protein, DNA not given. The sample table includes approximately 380,000 distinct CDR3 sequences. The sequenced material came from blood T cells: a sorted CD56 or NKG2C T cell subset, CD4+ or CD8+ T cells, or bulk PBMC T cells (not recorded which). These receptors were collected from a man aged 18-70 years in good health.

The J gene is TRBJ2-1, the V gene TRBV5-1; the TCRdb D gene call, TRBD1, has no DNA to confirm it. This CDR3 has 13 amino acids. Germline-derived CDR1 and CDR2 are SGHRS and YFSETQ. The chain's CDR3 is CASSNPPYNEQFF.

The rearrangement links TRBV28 to TRBJ2-3; TCRdb returns TRBD2, unconfirmable since there is no DNA. The CDR3 is 15 amino acids. The germline V gene has CDR1 MDHEN and CDR2 SYDVKM. The CDR3 spells CASSLIQRLAGTQYF.

The chain links TRBV5-1 to TRBJ2-2; TCRdb returns TRBD1, unconfirmable since there is no DNA. Germline V gene lookup returns CDR1 SGHRS and CDR2 YFSETQ. CDR3 size: 14 residues. CDR3 region: CASSLTTGNDELFF.

The CDR3 protein is CASSPVGGASDTQYF. The V gene is TRBV18, the J gene TRBJ2-3; TCRdb selects TRBD2, and the lack of DNA leaves this call unchecked. The CDR3 has 15 residues. From germline, CDR1 is KGHSH and CDR2 LQKENI.

This chain joins TRBV28 and TRBJ1-2. This CDR3 comprises 14 residues. Germline values: CDR1 MDHEN, CDR2 SYDVKM. This chain's CDR3 is CASTPLVGVYGYTF.

The chain links TRBV10-3 to TRBJ1-2; TCRdb selects TRBD1, and the lack of DNA leaves this call unchecked. The CDR3 is made up of 12 amino acids. The germline gives CDR1 ENHRY, CDR2 SYGVKD. The CDR3 reads CAISVGGYGYTF.

The rearrangement joins TRBV2 to TRBJ2-1; TCRdb reports TRBD1, a call that lacks DNA to check it against. This CDR3 is built from 15 residues. The germline V gene encodes CDR1 SNHLY and CDR2 FYNNEI. Here the CDR3 reads CASAQEGAPGNEQFF.

This sequence joins TRBV24-1 and TRBJ1-2. Germline-derived CDR1 and CDR2 are KGHDR and SFDVKD. The CDR3 contains 13 residues. CDR3 sequence reads: CATSDLQGRGYTF.

The V call is TRBV7-9, the J call TRBJ1-2. Germline assignment: CDR1 SEHNR and CDR2 FQNEAQ (reference sequence). This CDR3 has 14 amino acids. CDR3: CASSRFGDNYGYTF.

V is TRBV3-1 and J is TRBJ1-1. The CDR3 is 13 residues long. Germline V gene sequence: CDR1 LGHDT, CDR2 YNNKEL (reference sequence). The CDR3 spells CASSQSVVGEAFF.

The chain is built from TRBV3-1 and TRBJ1-5. Germline values: CDR1 LGHDT, CDR2 YNNKEL (reference sequence). This CDR3 has 15 residues. This CDR3 is CASSQDLAGRQPQHF.

V and J are TRBV29-1 and TRBJ2-5; TCRdb's D call of TRBD2 is untestable without DNA. CDR3 length equals 14 residues. Germline values: CDR1 SQVTM, CDR2 ANQGSEA. The CDR3 sequence is CSVDEALLAQTQYF.

This sequence joins TRBV7-3 and TRBJ2-5; TCRdb returns TRBD2, unconfirmable since there is no DNA. The germline CDR1 and CDR2 sequences are SGHTA and FQGTGA. The CDR3 totals 15 residues. This chain's CDR3 is CASSFLSGRGETQYF.

This chain joins TRBV9 and TRBJ2-6; TCRdb reports TRBD2, a call that lacks DNA to check it against. CDR1 is SGDLS and CDR2 is YYNGEE in the germline V gene. The CDR3 loop spans 19 amino acids. The CDR3: CASSVAVAGGPSGANVLTF.

V gene TRBV11-2 combines with J gene TRBJ2-2. Germline V gene data show CDR1 as SGHAT and CDR2 as FQNNGV. The CDR3 covers 12 residues. CDR3 loop: CASRKGIGELFF. Full variable domain (outside the CDR3, taken from reference TRBV11-2 and TRBJ2-2): EAGVAQSPRYKIIEKRQSVAFWCNPISGHATLYWYQQILGQGPKLLIQFQNNGVVDDSQLPKDRFSAERLKGVDSTLKIQPAKLEDSAVYLCASRKGIGELFFGEGSRLTVL.

The genes are TRBV7-7 and TRBJ2-1; TCRdb selects TRBD1, and the lack of DNA leaves this call unchecked. The CDR3 is 16 amino acids. Germline V lookup: CDR1 SSHAT, CDR2 FNYEAQ (reference sequence). The CDR3 sequence is CASSPGHSSSYNEQFF.

The chain uses TRBV2 and TRBJ1-2. This CDR3 contains 13 residues. Looked up from germline, CDR1 is SNHLY and CDR2 is FYNNEI. The chain's CDR3 is CASSEEAGSRYTF.

J is TRBJ2-1 and V is TRBV11-3; TCRdb calls TRBD2, which cannot be checked without DNA. Looked up from germline, CDR1 is SGHNT and CDR2 is YENEEA. The CDR3 loop spans 14 amino acids. CDR3 in amino acids: CASSSAGEDNEQFF.

V is TRBV28 and J is TRBJ2-1; TCRdb returns TRBD1, unconfirmable since there is no DNA. CDR3 size: 15 residues. The germline gives CDR1 MDHEN, CDR2 SYDVKM. The CDR3 here is CASSLAGELRGEQFF. The whole variable domain, filled in from reference TRBV28 and TRBJ2-1, reads DVKVTQSSRYLVKRTGEKVFLECVQDMDHENMFWYRQDPGLGLRLIYFSYDVKMKEKGDIPEGYSVSREKKERFSLILESASTNQTSMYLCASSLAGELRGEQFFGPGTRLTVL.

This chain uses TRBV30 with TRBJ2-4. CDR1 and CDR2 from the germline V gene are GTSNPN and SVGIG (reference sequence). The CDR3 has 15 residues. The CDR3 loop is CAWSSSWVQNGIQYF.

V and J are TRBV7-2 and TRBJ2-3; TCRdb returns TRBD1, unconfirmable since there is no DNA. The germline V gene encodes CDR1 SGHTA and CDR2 FQGNSA. The CDR3 contains 16 residues. CDR3 region: CASSLKTGGTTDTQYF.

The rearrangement uses TRBV19 and TRBJ2-2. Germline assignment: CDR1 LNHDA and CDR2 SQIVND (reference sequence). The CDR3 spans 17 residues. The CDR3 here is CASSLRLNSLNTGELFF. Variable domain in full (rest from reference TRBV19 and TRBJ2-2): DGGITQSPKYLFRKEGQNVTLSCEQNLNHDAMYWYRQDPGQGLRLIYYSQIVNDFQKGDIAEGYSVSREKKESFPLTVTSAQKNPTAFYLCASSLRLNSLNTGELFFGEGSRLTVL.

CDR3: CASSQGPGGGYTF. This chain links TRBV3-1 with TRBJ1-2. The germline V gene has CDR1 LGHDT and CDR2 YNNKEL (reference sequence). This CDR3 spans 13 amino acids.

The J gene is TRBJ2-6, the V gene TRBV6-5; TCRdb gives TRBD2 as the D gene, but with no DNA this cannot be confirmed. Looked up from germline, CDR1 is MNHEY and CDR2 is SVGAGI. The CDR3 is made up of 15 amino acids. The CDR3 reads CASSYKGGGANVLTF.

The V call is TRBV11-1, the J call TRBJ2-5; the TRBD1 assignment by TCRdb is unverifiable without DNA. Germline loops: CDR1 SGHAT, CDR2 FQDESV (reference sequence). The CDR3 runs 15 residues. CDR3 residues: CASSSGQVGEETQYF.

The chain employs TRBV7-2 and TRBJ1-4. Germline CDR1 SGHTA, CDR2 FQGNSA. This CDR3 is built from 13 residues. The CDR3 here is CASSYFGGEKLFF.

The chain links TRBV29-1 to TRBJ2-2; TCRdb names TRBD1, which stays unverified in the absence of DNA. The germline CDR1 and CDR2 sequences are SQVTM and ANQGSEA. The CDR3 contains 13 residues. CDR3 region: CSDRSRNTGELFF.

The chain employs TRBV20-1 and TRBJ1-3; without DNA, the TCRdb call of TRBD1 cannot be checked. The CDR3 sequence is 16 residues long. Germline lookup yields CDR1 DFQATT and CDR2 SNEGSKA (reference sequence). CDR3 sequence reads: CSARGDKLSSGNTIYF.

V usage is TRBV7-9 and J usage is TRBJ2-3; TCRdb gives TRBD1 as the D gene, but with no DNA this cannot be confirmed. CDR1 and CDR2 from the germline V gene are SEHNR and FQNEAQ (reference sequence). This CDR3 has 17 amino acids. The CDR3 is CASSFGTGDPSTDTQYF.

The chain links TRBV11-3 to TRBJ2-2; without DNA, the TCRdb call of TRBD2 cannot be checked. The germline V gene has CDR1 SGHNT and CDR2 YENEEA. This CDR3 is 15 amino acids long. This CDR3 is CASSLGARLGGELFF.

Here the CDR3 reads CAISAGQGNEELFF. The rearrangement uses TRBV10-3 and TRBJ1-4; TCRdb indicates TRBD1, and absent DNA this call remains unverified. CDR1 ENHRY and CDR2 SYGVKD come from the germline V gene. The CDR3 has 14 amino acids.

The rearrangement joins TRBV4-2 to TRBJ1-2; TCRdb designates TRBD1, a call that cannot be tested without DNA. This CDR3 region has 14 residues. The germline gives CDR1 LGHNA, CDR2 YNFKEQ. Here the CDR3 reads CASSQTGQGTILTF.